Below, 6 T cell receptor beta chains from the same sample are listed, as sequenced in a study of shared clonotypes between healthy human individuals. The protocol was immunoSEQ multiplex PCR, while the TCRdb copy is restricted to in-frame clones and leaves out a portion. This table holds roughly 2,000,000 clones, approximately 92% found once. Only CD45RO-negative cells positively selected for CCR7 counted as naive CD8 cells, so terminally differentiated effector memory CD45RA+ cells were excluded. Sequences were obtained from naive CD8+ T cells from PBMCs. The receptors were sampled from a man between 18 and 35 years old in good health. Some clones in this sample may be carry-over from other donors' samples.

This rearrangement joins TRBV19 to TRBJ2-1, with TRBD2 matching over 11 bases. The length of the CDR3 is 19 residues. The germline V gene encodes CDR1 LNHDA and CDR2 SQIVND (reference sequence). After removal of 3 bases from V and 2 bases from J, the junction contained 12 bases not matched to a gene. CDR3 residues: CASSIRVTSGTPAYNEQFF. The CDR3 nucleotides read TGTGCCAGTAGTATTCGTGTGACTAGCGGGACACCCGCCTACAATGAGCAGTTCTTC.

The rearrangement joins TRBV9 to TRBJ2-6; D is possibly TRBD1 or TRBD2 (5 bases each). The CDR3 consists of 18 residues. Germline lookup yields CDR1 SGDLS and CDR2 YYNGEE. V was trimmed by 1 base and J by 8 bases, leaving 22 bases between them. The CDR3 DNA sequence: TGTGCCAGCAGCGTATTTTCCCAGGGACCAACGCCGACCAACGTCCTGACTTTC. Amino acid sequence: CASSVFSQGPTPTNVLTF.

DNA for the CDR3: TGCGCCAGCAGCTTGAGGTTCTTGGGGGGCGTTAGGGCCGAGCAGTACTTC. Amino acids: CASSLRFLGGVRAEQYF. The chain uses TRBV5-1 and TRBJ2-7, with D possibly called TRBD1 or TRBD2 (6 bases each). CDR1 is SGHRS, CDR2 YFSETQ, per germline. Trimming cost V 1 base and J 6 bases, with 23 bases left between them. CDR3 length equals 17 residues.

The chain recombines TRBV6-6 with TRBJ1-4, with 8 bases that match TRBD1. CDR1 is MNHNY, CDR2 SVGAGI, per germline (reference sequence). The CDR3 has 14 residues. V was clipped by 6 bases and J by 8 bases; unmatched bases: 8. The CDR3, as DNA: TGTGCCAGCAGGTACAGGGGGGAAGGAGAAAAACTGTTTTTT. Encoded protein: CASRYRGEGEKLFF.

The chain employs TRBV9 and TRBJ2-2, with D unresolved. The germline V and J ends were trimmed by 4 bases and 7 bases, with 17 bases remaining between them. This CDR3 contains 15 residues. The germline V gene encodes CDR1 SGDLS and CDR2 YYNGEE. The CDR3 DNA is TGTGCCAGCAGCCCTACGGACGGTTTAGGCGGGGAGCTGTTTTTT. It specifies CASSPTDGLGGELFF. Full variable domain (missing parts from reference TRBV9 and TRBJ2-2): DSGVTQTPKHLITATGQRVTLRCSPRSGDLSVYWYQQSLDQGLQFLIQYYNGEERAKGNILERFSAQQFPDLHSELNLSSLELGDSALYFCASSPTDGLGGELFFGEGSRLTVL.

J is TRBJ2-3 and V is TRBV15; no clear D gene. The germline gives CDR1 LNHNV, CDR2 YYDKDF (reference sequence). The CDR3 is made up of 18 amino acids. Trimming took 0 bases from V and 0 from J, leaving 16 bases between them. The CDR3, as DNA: TGTGCCACCAGCAGAGAGGCTAGTCTTCTCACTAGCACAGATACGCAGTATTTT. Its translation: CATSREASLLTSTDTQYF.